These T cell receptor beta chains were read from a single sample in a study of cytomegalovirus exposure and HLA in healthy donors. Profiling relied on immunoSEQ multiplex PCR, and the TCRdb table lists in-frame clones only, not all of them. The sample has 250,000 to 350,000 clones; roughly 80% are singletons. The sequenced sample was PBMCs. These receptors all stem from a girl aged 2-10 years in good health and CMV-seronegative. The CDR3 runs from the conserved cysteine through the conserved F or W. The D gene is left open where the match is weak. Rows may omit the clone size; those that give it use once, few, many or a size class.

d_call j_call v_call clone_size cdr3_nt cdr3_aa
NA TRBJ2-5 TRBV5-4 NA TGTGCCAGCAGGGTACTAGGGCCGGGAGAGACCCAGTACTTC CASRVLGPGETQYF
NA TRBJ1-2 TRBV28 NA TGTGCCAGCAGACTCACATCGGGGGGCCGCTATGGCTACACCTTC CASRLTSGGRYGYTF
NA TRBJ2-7 TRBV6-1 NA TGTGCCAGCACCGGGGAACTCACCTACGAGCAGTACTTC CASTGELTYEQYF
TRBD2 TRBJ2-7 TRBV27 NA TGTGCCAGCAGTCCCGGGACTAGCGGGAGGGTACGGGAGCAGTACTTC CASSPGTSGRVREQYF
TRBD2 TRBJ2-7 TRBV5-1 few TGCGCCAGCGGGACTAGCGGCTACGAGCAGTACTTC CASGTSGYEQYF
TRBD1 TRBJ1-4 TRBV5-1 NA TGCGCCAGCAGCTTAGGACAGGGACGTGAAAAACTGTTTTTT CASSLGQGREKLFF
NA TRBJ2-5 TRBV19 NA TGTGCCAGTAGTATATGGGCTCAAGAGACCCAGTACTTC CASSIWAQETQYF
NA TRBJ2-7 TRBV10-2 NA TGCGCCAGCAGTGAGCCTCGTAGCGGACGGTCCTACGAGCAGTACTTC CASSEPRSGRSYEQYF
NA TRBJ1-2 TRBV9 NA TGTGCCAGCGTCGGCAGGGCAGGATATGGCTACACCTTC CASVGRAGYGYTF
TRBD1 TRBJ2-1 TRBV19 NA TGTGCCAGTAGTGTAACAGGGGCCTACAATGAGCAGTTCTTC CASSVTGAYNEQFF
NA TRBJ2-7 TRBV9 NA TGTGCCAGCAGCGCCAGCTGGACGTCCGGGGACGAGCAGTACTTC CASSASWTSGDEQYF
NA TRBJ2-1 TRBV29-1 NA TGCAGCGTTCCGGGGGACTCCTACAATGAGCAGTTCTTC CSVPGDSYNEQFF
NA TRBJ2-1 TRBV7-3 NA TGTGCCAGCAGCTTAAAATCAATGGGCGGGTACAATGAGCAGTTCTTC CASSLKSMGGYNEQFF
NA TRBJ2-1 TRBV30 NA TGTGCCTGGGCTACAGGGAGTGGACACAATGAGCAGTTCTTC CAWATGSGHNEQFF
TRBD1 TRBJ1-4 TRBV7-3 NA TGTGCCAGCAGCCGACTCGACAGGGTAGAGGAAAAACTGTTTTTT CASSRLDRVEEKLFF
NA TRBJ2-1 TRBV21-1 few TGTGCCAGACCTCAACGGTTCTCCTACAATGAGCAGTTCTTC CARPQRFSYNEQFF
TRBD1 TRBJ1-5 TRBV28 NA TGTGCCACCAAAAGGGACAGTACAAATCAGCCCCAGCATTTT CATKRDSTNQPQHF
NA TRBJ1-4 TRBV18 NA TGTGCCAGCTCACCCCTCAGAGGGCAAGAAAAACTGTTTTTT CASSPLRGQEKLFF
NA TRBJ2-4 TRBV2 NA TGTGCCAGCAACAGGGTAGCCAAAAACATTCAGTACTTC CASNRVAKNIQYF
TRBD1 TRBJ2-6 TRBV19 NA TGTGCCAGTAAATGGGCAGGGGGCAGGTCTGGGGCCAACGTCCTGACTTTC CASKWAGGRSGANVLTF